This TCR beta chain stems from a study of response to subunit inactivated influenza vaccine. CDR3 length equals 13 residues. The germline CDR1 and CDR2 sequences are MNHEY and SVGEGT. V shed 2 bases and J shed 9 bases, with 8 bases lying between them. Via MiXCR, TCRdb re-called the RT-PCR reads, giving one row per CDR3 protein. Altogether under 850,000 distinct CDR3 sequences are present, around 20% being singletons, with the ten largest covering 11%. This TCR derives from a man aged 45 to 65 who received an inactivated influenza vaccine. The input for sequencing was PBMCs from blood, taken about 5 days after vaccination. The chain couples TRBV6-2 or TRBV6-3 to TRBJ1-6; D possibly corresponds to TRBD1 (5 bases). CDR3 sequence: CASSYQGGSPLHF. CDR3 nucleotides: TGTGCCAGCAGTTACCAGGGTGGTTCACCCCTCCACTTT.